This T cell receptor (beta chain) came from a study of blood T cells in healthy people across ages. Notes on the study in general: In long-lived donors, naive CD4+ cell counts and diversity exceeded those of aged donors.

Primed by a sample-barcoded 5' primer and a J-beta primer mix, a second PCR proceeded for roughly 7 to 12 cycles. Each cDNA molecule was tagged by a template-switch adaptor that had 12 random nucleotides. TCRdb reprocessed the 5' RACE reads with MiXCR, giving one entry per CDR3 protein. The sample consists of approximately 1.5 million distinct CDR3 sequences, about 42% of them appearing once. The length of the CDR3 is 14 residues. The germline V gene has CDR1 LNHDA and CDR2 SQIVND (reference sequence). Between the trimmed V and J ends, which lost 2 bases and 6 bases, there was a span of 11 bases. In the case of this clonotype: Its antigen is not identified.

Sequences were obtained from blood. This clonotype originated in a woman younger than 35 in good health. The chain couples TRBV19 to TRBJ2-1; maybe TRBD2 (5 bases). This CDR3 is CASSIMGTSNEQFF. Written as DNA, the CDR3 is TGTGCCAGTAGTATAATGGGCACTAGCAATGAGCAGTTCTTC. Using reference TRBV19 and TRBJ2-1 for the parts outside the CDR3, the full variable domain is DGGITQSPKYLFRKEGQNVTLSCEQNLNHDAMYWYRQDPGQGLRLIYYSQIVNDFQKGDIAEGYSVSREKKESFPLTVTSAQKNPTAFYLCASSIMGTSNEQFFGPGTRLTVL.